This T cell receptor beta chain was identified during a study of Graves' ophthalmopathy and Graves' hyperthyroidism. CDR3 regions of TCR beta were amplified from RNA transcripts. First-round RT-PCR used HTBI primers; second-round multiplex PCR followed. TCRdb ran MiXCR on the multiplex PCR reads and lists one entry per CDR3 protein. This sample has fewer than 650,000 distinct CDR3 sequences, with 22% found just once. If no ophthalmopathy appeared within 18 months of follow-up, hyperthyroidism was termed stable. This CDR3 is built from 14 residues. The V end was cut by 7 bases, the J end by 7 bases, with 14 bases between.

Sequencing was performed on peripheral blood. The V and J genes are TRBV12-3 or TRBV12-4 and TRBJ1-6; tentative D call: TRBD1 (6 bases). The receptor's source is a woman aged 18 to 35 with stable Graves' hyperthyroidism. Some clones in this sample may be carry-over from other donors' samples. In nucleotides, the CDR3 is TGTGCCAGCACCTTACAGGGTTCGAATTCACCCCTCCACTTT. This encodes CASTLQGSNSPLHF.